Included here is one T cell receptor (beta chain) sequence, with context. Its target is unknown. All the patients suffered relapse after autologous stem cell transplantation, and brentuximab vedotin exposure differed. The CDR3 sequence is 13 residues long. Germline values: CDR1 SGHRS, CDR2 YFSETQ. The V and J ends lost 4 bases and 2 bases, in that order; junction bases with no gene match: 3. The data are from a study of PD-1 blockade in classical Hodgkin lymphoma. Assay used: immunoSEQ multiplex PCR; TCRdb lists only in-frame clones, some missing. Seen here are some 64,000 clones, roughly nine tenths observed once, and the top ten hold about 15%. Study-wide points: Whoever responded completely had baseline diversity much like that seen in newly diagnosed patients. TCR diversity at baseline was reported to be reduced in newly diagnosed patients relative to healthy donors. TCR diversity rose significantly by C4D1 in CD4+ but not CD8+ cells.

The genes are TRBV5-1 and TRBJ2-7; 7 bases agree with TRBD1. This receptor was identified in a human donor with classical Hodgkin lymphoma. This specimen was peripheral blood mononuclear cells (PBMCs), taken at baseline. DNA of the CDR3: TGCGCCAGCAGCCGGGACAGTGCCTACGAGCAGTACTTC. It specifies CASSRDSAYEQYF.